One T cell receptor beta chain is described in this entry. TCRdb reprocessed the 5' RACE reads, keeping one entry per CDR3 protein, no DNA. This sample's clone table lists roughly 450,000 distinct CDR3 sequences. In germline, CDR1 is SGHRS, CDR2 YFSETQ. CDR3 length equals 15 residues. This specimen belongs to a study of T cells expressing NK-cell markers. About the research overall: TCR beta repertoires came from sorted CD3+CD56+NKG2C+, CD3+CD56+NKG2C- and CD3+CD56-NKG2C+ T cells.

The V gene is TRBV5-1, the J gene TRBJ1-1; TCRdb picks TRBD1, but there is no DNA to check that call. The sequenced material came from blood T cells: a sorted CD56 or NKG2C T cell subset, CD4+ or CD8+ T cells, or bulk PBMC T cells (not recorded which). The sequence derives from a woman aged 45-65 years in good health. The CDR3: CASSPNRGIDTEAFF.